These T cell receptor beta chains were read from a single sample in a study of patients and donors after allogeneic stem cell transplantation. TCRdb ran MiXCR on the RT-PCR reads and lists one entry per CDR3 protein. The sample includes fewer than 500,000 distinct CDR3 sequences, roughly 16% of them seen just once. Input material: blood, either unsorted or a sorted T cell fraction (not recorded which). Receptors were obtained from a human donor who was either an allogeneic HSCT recipient or a stem cell or donor lymphocyte infusion donor (not recorded which). It is not recorded whose cells these are; they may come from a transplant donor. Each CDR3 is given with its conserved first and last residue. A D gene is named only where the DNA matches it firmly. Expanded clones are given a class, and other clones once, few, many or no size at all.

J	size	V	D	DNA	CDR3
TRBJ2-7	few	TRBV7-2	NA	TGTGCCAGCAGCCGCCGGCCAGGGTACCTCGAGCAGTACTTC	CASSRRPGYLEQYF
TRBJ2-7	NA	TRBV5-1	TRBD2	TGCGCCAGCAGCCCCCGTCCCGGGGGGGCCAACGAGCAGTACTTC	CASSPRPGGANEQYF
TRBJ2-1	NA	TRBV12-3/TRBV12-4	TRBD2	TGTGCCAGCGGGCGAAGACTAGCGGGGGGGCGGGGTGAGCAGTTCTTC	CASGRRLAGGRGEQFF
TRBJ2-2	NA	TRBV4-1	TRBD2	TGCGCCAGCAGCGCGCGACTAGCGGGGGACCTAAACACCGGGGAGCTGTTTTTT	CASSARLAGDLNTGELFF
TRBJ1-1	NA	TRBV12-3/TRBV12-4	NA	TGTGCCAGCAGTTTAGGAGTCACTGCCATGAACACTGAAGCTTTCTTT	CASSLGVTAMNTEAFF
TRBJ1-2	few	TRBV5-5	NA	TGTGCCAGCAGCTCGACCGACTATGGCTACACCTTC	CASSSTDYGYTF
TRBJ2-3	NA	TRBV20-1	NA	TGCAGTGCTAGAGATCTCCACTATAAAAAAAGGACAGATACGCAGTATTTT	CSARDLHYKKRTDTQYF
TRBJ2-5	NA	TRBV4-1	TRBD2	TGCGCCAGCAGCCAAGAGGACGGGAGGGACGGAGAGACCCAGTACTTC	CASSQEDGRDGETQYF
TRBJ2-1	NA	TRBV24-1	TRBD2	TGTGCCACCAGTGATTATGGGACTAGCGGGATCCATGAGCAGTTCTTC	CATSDYGTSGIHEQFF
TRBJ2-5	few	TRBV3-1	NA	TGTGCCAGCAGCGCAGGGAGTGAAGAGACCCAGTACTTC	CASSAGSEETQYF
TRBJ2-1	NA	TRBV10-3	TRBD1	TGTGCCATCAGCGGAGGACAGGGGAACTGGAGTGAGCAGTTCTTC	CAISGGQGNWSEQFF
TRBJ1-4	few	TRBV5-1	NA	TGCGCCAGCAGCTTGGGGAAGGGGACCGGGACGCTTGCAACTAATGAAAAACTGTTTTTT	CASSLGKGTGTLATNEKLFF
TRBJ2-1	few	TRBV10-3	TRBD1	TGTGCCATCAGTGGCTCGACAGGGGGCTCCTACAATGAGCAGTTCTTC	CAISGSTGGSYNEQFF
TRBJ1-1	few	TRBV19	NA	TGTGCCAGTAGTCAGGCAGGGTGGACTGAAGCTTTCTTT	CASSQAGWTEAFF
TRBJ2-6	NA	TRBV7-9	NA	TGTGCCAGCAGCTTATCGGATTCTGGGGCCAACGTCCTGACTTTC	CASSLSDSGANVLTF
TRBJ1-6	NA	TRBV6-1	NA	TGTGCCAGCAGAGACCCTCAGGGAGGTAATTCACCCCTCCACTTT	CASRDPQGGNSPLHF
TRBJ1-5	few	TRBV6-5	TRBD1	TGTGCCAGCAGTTCCAAGGACAGGGGTAATCAGCCCCAGCATTTT	CASSSKDRGNQPQHF
TRBJ2-2	NA	TRBV19	TRBD1	TGTGCCAGCGGACAGGGGGCATCCACCGGGGAGCTGTTTTTT	CASGQGASTGELFF
TRBJ2-2	NA	TRBV20-1	TRBD2	TGCAGTGCTAGAGATTTCGGGACTAGCGGGCACGAGCTGTTTTTT	CSARDFGTSGHELFF
TRBJ2-1	NA	TRBV10-3	TRBD1	TGTGCCATCAGTGAGTCGGGGACAGGGTACAATGAGCAGTTCTTC	CAISESGTGYNEQFF
TRBJ1-3	NA	TRBV4-1	NA	TGCGCCAGCAGCCAAGAAGTTAAGATTGTCTCTGGAAACACCATATATTTT	CASSQEVKIVSGNTIYF
TRBJ1-1	few	TRBV9	NA	TGTGCCAGCAGCGCCCCGGGTGCAGCAGAAGCTTTCTTT	CASSAPGAAEAFF
TRBJ2-6	few	TRBV5-1	TRBD1	TGCGCCAGCAGCGTAAGACAGGGAACTGGGGCCAACGTCCTGACTTTC	CASSVRQGTGANVLTF
TRBJ1-5	few	TRBV24-1	NA	TGTGCCACCAGGGGCCGCGGGACTGGGCCCCAGCATTTT	CATRGRGTGPQHF
TRBJ2-2	NA	TRBV7-2	NA	TGTGCCAGCAGCCCGTTGGGGCGCTCGAACACCGGGGAGCTGTTTTTT	CASSPLGRSNTGELFF
TRBJ1-2	few	TRBV12-3/TRBV12-4	NA	TGTGCCAGCAGTTTCTGGGTAAATGGCTACACCTTC	CASSFWVNGYTF
TRBJ2-1	many	TRBV4-3	NA	TGCGCCAGCAGCCTAGGGACGGACCCCGGGAATGAGCAGTTCTTC	CASSLGTDPGNEQFF
TRBJ1-5	many	TRBV11-1	NA	TGTGCCAGCAGCAAAAATGAGGGACACCTGGGGAGCAATCAGCCCCAGCATTTT	CASSKNEGHLGSNQPQHF
TRBJ2-7	NA	TRBV2	TRBD2	TGTGCCAGCTGGGGGGGGACCTACGAGCAGTACTTC	CASWGGTYEQYF
TRBJ2-3	NA	TRBV9	NA	TGTGCCAGCAGCGACACCCGAGGAACAGATACGCAGTATTTT	CASSDTRGTDTQYF
TRBJ2-3	NA	TRBV21-1	NA	TGTGCCAGCAGCCAAGGGATCGGGGGGGATACGCAGTATTTT	CASSQGIGGDTQYF
TRBJ1-2	NA	TRBV11-3	NA	TGTGCCAGCAGCTTAGAGGTTGGGGGCTACACCTTC	CASSLEVGGYTF
TRBJ1-2	many	TRBV15	NA	TGTGCCACCAGCAGAGATGGCCTAGCCTATGGCTACACCTTC	CATSRDGLAYGYTF
TRBJ2-5	NA	TRBV3-1	NA	TGTGCCAGCAGCCAAGGGGACGAGACCCAGTACTTC	CASSQGDETQYF
TRBJ2-7	few	TRBV27	NA	TGTGCCAGCAGTTACCAGGGTTCATCGTCCTACGAGCAGTACTTC	CASSYQGSSSYEQYF
TRBJ2-7	many	TRBV4-2	TRBD2	TGTGCCAGCAGCCAAGATACGGGGGGGAGGGAGCAGTACTTC	CASSQDTGGREQYF